The present entry profiles one T cell receptor beta chain with its context. The antigen it recognizes is unknown. Base qualities are missing; no much larger clone stands one base away. This record belongs to a study of shared clonotypes between healthy human individuals (dated by TCRdb to the early 2020s). The study in broad terms: The cohort included three men and a couple of women between 18 and 49 years of age. Each donor's leukapheresis produced roughly between about 0.8 and 8.9 billion PBMCs. To estimate repertoire size and how much clonotype sharing occurs between individuals, the study deeply sequenced the blood TCR repertoires of several healthy adults. To increase sequencing depth and limit assay-specific biases, different laboratories used diverse techniques to prepare libraries and sequence TCR repertoires. For each donor, CD4 naive and CD4 memory were each run on three plates, CD8 naive on two plates, and CD8 memory on one plate. Study-wide conclusions, independent of this receptor: Sharing across several donors was observed for about 5% of naive CD4, over 3% of naive CD8, 2% to 2.5% of memory CD4, and around 0.42% of memory CD8 clonotypes. Even with the large sequencing depth, rarefaction of the sorted-subset datasets indicated that sequencing was incomplete. Sampling was limited to blood, and TCR repertoires in tissue likely differ from TCR repertoires in blood. Naive subsets generally had larger estimated clonotype richness than memory subsets did. Pairwise subsampling indicated that sequencing depth was expected to affect the degree of clonotype sharing among donors. Compared with non-shared clonotypes, the clonotypes found in all four sorted-subset donors had higher generation probabilities. Because the study included only a small number of donors, the genetic and exposure-history diversity represented was limited.

Using the deep immunoSEQ assay, TCR CDR3 regions were amplified from genomic DNA by multiplex PCR. For each cell subset, the extracted genomic DNA was distributed evenly across all wells of several immunoSEQ 96-well plates, and each plate served as one replicate. For sorted subsets, around 0.2 ug genomic DNA, equal to 30,000 to 35,000 T cell genomes, was loaded into each replicate PCR. Purified libraries were quantified with a Qubit 3.0 fluorometer, sized on a Bioanalyzer 2100, and re-quantified with the KAPA Library Quantification kit. Every immunoSEQ 96-well plate was sequenced on a dedicated single-read 150-cycle Illumina NextSeq 550 flow cell. In the authors' own workflow: Because only junctional sequences without quality scores were contained in the immunoSEQ output, filtering matching that applied to full-length reads could not be performed. Sequences were annotated with PyIR, a Python wrapper for IgBLAST v1.9, using IMGT germline references to assign V/J genes and CDR3. Reads with weak V/J assignments (E-value above 1e-6), missing CDR3, stop codons, out-of-frame junctions, or ambiguous translated residues were removed. V3J clonotypes were defined as sequences sharing an identical inferred V gene, J gene, and CDR3 amino acid sequence. Percentage overlap between repertoires was calculated by dividing the number of shared unique clonotypes by the size of the smaller repertoire. Three approaches were used to assess repertoire richness: RTK rarefaction, the Chao1 estimator, and Recon v2.1 estimates of unobserved clonotypes. For all TCRbeta clonotypes obtained by the gDNA method from four donors, generation probabilities were computed with OLGA. Not all clones reach the TCRdb copy of this immuneACCESS table, which keeps in-frame sequences only. Checked studies attribute under half of the gap to unresolved V genes and leave the rest unexplained. The V and J calls and clone size were taken over from that table, and D and trimming were inferred from the DNA. In all, the sample holds hundreds of thousands of clones, and roughly 98% of those were seen once. Of the sample, 0.3% is held by the ten largest clones.

CD8 naive samples consisted of CD45RO-negative cells that were positively selected for CCR7, yielding a CD45RA+CCR7+ population without TemRA cells. The donors were healthy, HIV-negative adults with no recently reported acute infections or vaccinations. All donors were Caucasian adults living in Nashville, Tennessee, USA. Blood was obtained by leukapheresis, after which PBMCs were separated by Ficoll-Histopaque density gradient centrifugation and cryopreserved in liquid nitrogen vapor phase. Analytical flow cytometry was used to check the purity and quantity of every magnetically sorted T cell population. Genomic DNA was isolated from every sorted fraction and measured by UV absorbance on a Nanodrop 2000c. V lost 3 bases and J lost 4 bases; the stretch between them is 13 bases long. CDR1 and CDR2, looked up from the germline V gene, are SGHVS and FQNEAQ. Reading from cysteine to phenylalanine, the CDR3 counts 14 amino acids. Just the 42-base CDR3 DNA is kept, in frame starting at base 1.

The chain employs TRBV7-8 and TRBJ2-7, with the D gene call left open. The clonotype comes from a young man in good health. The sample consisted of naive CD8+ T cells sorted from blood. The cell subset or site label here, explained by the study, means: CD45RA+CCR7+. The nucleotide sequence reads TGTGCCAGCAGCTTTGGGGTCGGAAAATACGAGCAGTACTTC. Its protein is CASSFGVGKYEQYF.